These 30 T cell receptor beta chains came from one sample sequenced in a study of monozygotic twins with inflammatory bowel disease. After re-calling the 5' RACE reads, TCRdb lists one entry per CDR3 protein, DNA absent. The sample table sets out around 99,000 distinct CDR3 sequences. Sequencing used blood. The receptors stem from a human donor with ulcerative colitis or Crohn's disease, or a healthy co-twin of an affected twin (not recorded which).

Frequency places this clonotype as medium-sized. This sequence joins TRBV7-6 and TRBJ2-3; with no DNA, the TCRdb D assignment of TRBD1 cannot be verified. Germline V gene data show CDR1 as SGHVS and CDR2 as FNYEAQ. The CDR3 extends over 15 amino acids. CDR3 in amino acids: CASSLSDRVGDTQYF.

V is TRBV2 and J is TRBJ2-1. The CDR3 contains 13 residues. Per germline, CDR1 SNHLY and CDR2 FYNNEI. The CDR3 loop is CASGGTSYNEQFF.

The chain carries TRBV7-9 and TRBJ2-5; absent DNA, TCRdb's TRBD1 call cannot be checked. The germline V gene has CDR1 SEHNR and CDR2 FQNEAQ (reference sequence). The CDR3 is made up of 14 amino acids. The CDR3 reads CASSAGALQETQYF.

The chain combines TRBV5-1 with TRBJ2-6. Germline CDR1 reads SGHRS; CDR2 reads YFSETQ. The CDR3 contains 16 residues. The CDR3 reads CASSVDRVSGANVLTF.

V gene TRBV9 combines with J gene TRBJ1-5; the D call of TRBD1 rests on TCRdb alone, since no DNA is present to check it. CDR3 length: 15 amino acids. Germline CDR1 and CDR2: SGDLS and YYNGEE. The CDR3 sequence is CASSVGGDRGQPQHF.

CDR3 residues: CSAKRTGSLLYEQYF. The chain couples TRBV20-1 to TRBJ2-7; TCRdb's D call of TRBD2 is untestable without DNA. The CDR3 runs 15 residues. CDR1 is DFQATT, CDR2 SNEGSKA, per germline (reference sequence).

The chain combines TRBV6-6 with TRBJ1-4; TCRdb's D call of TRBD1 is untestable without DNA. CDR3 length: 14 amino acids. CDR1 and CDR2 (germline): MNHNY, SVGAGI (reference sequence). CDR3 region: CASSYVSGGEKLFF.

The rearrangement uses TRBV5-1 and TRBJ2-5; absent DNA, TCRdb's TRBD2 call cannot be checked. Germline V gives CDR1 SGHRS, CDR2 YFSETQ. The CDR3 has 13 residues. CDR3 residues: CASTAGVGETQYF.

V is TRBV25-1 and J is TRBJ2-7; no DNA is available, so the TRBD1 call from TCRdb remains unchecked. Germline assignment: CDR1 MGHDK and CDR2 SYGVNS. This CDR3 region has 15 residues. The CDR3 here is CASSPPGPDSYEQYF.

The genes are TRBV7-3 and TRBJ2-1; as DNA is missing, the TRBD2 call by TCRdb cannot be tested. CDR1 SGHTA and CDR2 FQGTGA come from the germline V gene. This CDR3 has 16 amino acids. This CDR3 reads CASSLISGGEDNEQFF.

V is TRBV12-3 or TRBV12-4 and J is TRBJ1-5; the TCRdb D gene call, TRBD1, has no DNA to confirm it. This CDR3 has 14 amino acids. This chain's CDR3 is CASSYDSADRPQHF.

V and J are TRBV5-6 and TRBJ2-5; as DNA is missing, the TRBD2 call by TCRdb cannot be tested. The CDR3 sequence is 18 residues long. The germline CDR1 and CDR2 sequences are SGHDT and YYEEEE. The CDR3 loop reads CASSSGLAGWGFRETQYF.

The chain employs TRBV5-1 and TRBJ2-7. This CDR3 has 13 amino acids. Germline lookup yields CDR1 SGHRS and CDR2 YFSETQ. The CDR3 spells CASSLGEIYEQYF.

The genes are TRBV25-1 and TRBJ2-4; lacking DNA, the TRBD1 call made by TCRdb goes unchecked. The germline V gene encodes CDR1 MGHDK and CDR2 SYGVNS. This CDR3 spans 15 amino acids. The CDR3 sequence is CASSDDREAKNIQYF.

The V and J genes are TRBV20-1 and TRBJ1-1. CDR3 length: 11 amino acids. CDR1 is DFQATT and CDR2 is SNEGSKA in the germline V gene (reference sequence). The chain's CDR3 is CSAFGNTEAFF.

The chain employs TRBV6-5 and TRBJ1-6. From germline, CDR1 is MNHEY and CDR2 SVGAGI. There are 15 residues in the CDR3. This CDR3 is CASSYELSYNSPLHF.

V and J are TRBV28 and TRBJ2-3; the TRBD1 assignment by TCRdb is unverifiable without DNA. CDR1 MDHEN and CDR2 SYDVKM come from the germline V gene. The CDR3 contains 16 residues. This chain's CDR3 is CASSSGQEPSTDTQYF.

The V call is TRBV3-1, the J call TRBJ2-2; TCRdb reports TRBD2, a call that lacks DNA to check it against. Germline loops: CDR1 LGHDT, CDR2 YNNKEL (reference sequence). The CDR3 loop spans 14 amino acids. Here the CDR3 reads CASSLAGETGELFF.

The chain carries TRBV20-1 and TRBJ2-2; with no DNA, the TCRdb D assignment of TRBD2 cannot be verified. The length of the CDR3 is 15 residues. Germline CDR1 reads DFQATT; CDR2 reads SNEGSKA (reference sequence). The CDR3 spells CSARKLAGYTGELFF.

The chain joins TRBV12-3 or TRBV12-4 to TRBJ2-7; TCRdb's D call of TRBD2 is untestable without DNA. The CDR3 covers 18 residues. CDR3 sequence reads: CASSLRGLAGVRPYEQYF.

CDR3 protein: CSACLTGENQPQHF. The V gene is TRBV20-1, the J gene TRBJ1-5. Per the germline V gene, CDR1 is DFQATT and CDR2 is SNEGSKA (reference sequence). This CDR3 is built from 14 residues.

The chain employs TRBV5-6 and TRBJ1-1. CDR1 and CDR2 (germline): SGHDT, YYEEEE. CDR3 length: 13 residues. The CDR3 here is CASSFRRDTEAFF.

The chain recombines TRBV27 with TRBJ2-3. Germline CDR1 reads MNHEY; CDR2 reads SMNVEV (reference sequence). This CDR3 region has 13 residues. The CDR3 sequence is CASSFVEFGTQYF.

CDR3 in amino acids: CSARHPGTSGRAYEQYF. The V call is TRBV20-1, the J call TRBJ2-7; the D gene TCRdb calls, TRBD2, cannot be checked with no DNA. There are 17 residues in the CDR3. Germline-derived CDR1 and CDR2 are DFQATT and SNEGSKA (reference sequence).

The chain employs TRBV3-1 and TRBJ1-1. Germline V gene data show CDR1 as LGHDT and CDR2 as YNNKEL (reference sequence). This CDR3 comprises 15 residues. CDR3 sequence reads: CASSQDRGSPTEAFF.

The CDR3 protein is CASSTGLAGAGYEQYF. The chain links TRBV7-2 to TRBJ2-7; TCRdb proposes TRBD2, but this gene call is untestable without DNA. CDR3 length equals 16 residues. Germline V gene sequence: CDR1 SGHTA, CDR2 FQGNSA.

The V gene is TRBV28, the J gene TRBJ2-1; TCRdb's D call, TRBD2, is unchecked because there is no DNA. CDR1 and CDR2 from the germline V gene are MDHEN and SYDVKM. This CDR3 is built from 13 residues. CDR3 protein: CASRWRRDNEQFF.

V gene TRBV29-1 combines with J gene TRBJ1-1; TCRdb designates TRBD1, a call that cannot be tested without DNA. Germline CDR1 is SQVTM and CDR2 is ANQGSEA. The length of the CDR3 is 14 residues. CDR3 sequence reads: CSVEADTGGTEALF.

The V and J genes are TRBV12-3 or TRBV12-4 and TRBJ1-6. There are 13 residues in the CDR3. The CDR3 reads CASRGQNNSPLHF.

The chain has TRBV5-1 and TRBJ2-5. The CDR3 consists of 13 residues. Germline V gene lookup returns CDR1 SGHRS and CDR2 YFSETQ. The CDR3 reads CASSFEIQETQYF.